These T cell receptor beta chains were read from a single sample in a study of early T cells in non-severe SARS-CoV-2 infection. TCRdb fed the 5' RACE reads into MiXCR, producing one record per CDR3 protein. This table holds fewer than 40,000 distinct CDR3 sequences, approximately 7.1% found once. The starting material was whole blood, obtained at baseline. Receptor source: an adult who was a healthcare worker with PCR-confirmed SARS-CoV-2 infection or an uninfected control (not recorded which). The conserved cysteine and the conserved F or W are not part of the CDR3 here. Fields, in order: CDR3 protein, V gene, clone size, J gene. Expanded clones are given a class, and other clones once, few, many or no size at all.

CDR3: SVVAGRYTDTQY; V: TRBV29-1; size: many; J: TRBJ2-3
CDR3: ASSPGQGAENTIY; V: TRBV5-6; size: -; J: TRBJ1-3
CDR3: ASSLAPTGGERSYGYT; V: TRBV7-6; size: medium-sized; J: TRBJ1-2
CDR3: ASSFQAFSGGYNEQF; V: TRBV13; size: many; J: TRBJ2-1
CDR3: ASSLAVGGGYYGYT; V: TRBV5-1; size: few; J: TRBJ1-2
CDR3: SARRRDTVDETQY; V: TRBV20-1; size: many; J: TRBJ2-5
CDR3: ASSVEEGWAAGTEAF; V: TRBV9; size: many; J: TRBJ1-1
CDR3: ASSQGGLSWRTLRETQY; V: TRBV14; size: -; J: TRBJ2-5
CDR3: ASSAGREELF; V: TRBV7-9; size: few; J: TRBJ2-2
CDR3: ASSPVNQF; V: TRBV5-6; size: many; J: TRBJ2-1
CDR3: ATSMRLASNEQF; V: TRBV15; size: many; J: TRBJ2-1
CDR3: ASSSGQGVLDTQY; V: TRBV7-2; size: -; J: TRBJ2-3
CDR3: ASSGARQGDSSGPNVLT; V: TRBV7-9; size: -; J: TRBJ2-6
CDR3: ASSQDQGFAADSYGYT; V: TRBV14; size: many; J: TRBJ1-2
CDR3: ASSILAGGTDTQY; V: TRBV19; size: -; J: TRBJ2-3
CDR3: ASSPGQGGGGYT; V: TRBV4-2; size: few; J: TRBJ1-2
CDR3: SASEPQLTGDHNEQF; V: TRBV20-1; size: few; J: TRBJ2-1
CDR3: ATSERGLPGHTDTQY; V: TRBV24-1; size: many; J: TRBJ2-3
CDR3: ASSRSGAEQY; V: TRBV6-5; size: few; J: TRBJ2-7
CDR3: ASRERTLPIDEQF; V: TRBV28; size: -; J: TRBJ2-1
CDR3: ASSQDGNRLNEQF; V: TRBV4-3; size: many; J: TRBJ2-1
CDR3: ASSNGQPFSGNTIY; V: TRBV6-1; size: -; J: TRBJ1-3
CDR3: ASSPQGTNNEQF; V: TRBV7-2; size: many; J: TRBJ2-1
CDR3: SVGGQGGPEAF; V: TRBV29-1; size: -; J: TRBJ1-1
CDR3: ASSIRQGGPPSYEQY; V: TRBV19; size: -; J: TRBJ2-7
CDR3: ASSPGLAEGAQY; V: TRBV4-3; size: -; J: TRBJ2-4
CDR3: ASSQAGGKQGEQY; V: TRBV2; size: -; J: TRBJ2-7